These 29 T cell receptor beta chains came from one sample sequenced in a study of T cells after somatic rescue of genetic block. Sequenced by immunoSEQ multiplex PCR; TCRdb stores in-frame clones only, minus some. The sample records nearly 10,000 clones, just under 75% being singletons. Specimen: peripheral blood mononuclear cells (PBMCs). The source of these receptors is a boy between 10 and 17 years old.

The chain carries TRBV5-4 and TRBJ2-1; D might be TRBD1 or TRBD2, each matching 5 bases. Per the germline V gene, CDR1 is SGHNT and CDR2 is YYREEE (reference sequence). V was cut by 3 bases and J by 0 bases, with 13 bases left in between. The CDR3 sequence is 16 residues long. Here the CDR3 DNA reads TGTGCCAGCAGCTCTGGGACGGATAGCTCCTACAATGAGCAGTTCTTC. As protein: CASSSGTDSSYNEQFF.

This chain connects TRBV19 to TRBJ1-2; no firm D call. The CDR3 extends over 15 amino acids. Germline-derived CDR1 and CDR2 are LNHDA and SQIVND (reference sequence). V dropped 2 bases and J dropped 4 bases, with 14 bases sitting between them. CDR3 residues: CASSILPAEPYGYTF. The CDR3 region has the DNA TGTGCCAGTAGTATACTCCCGGCTGAGCCCTATGGCTACACCTTC. The full variable domain, its missing parts supplied by reference TRBV19 and TRBJ1-2, is DGGITQSPKYLFRKEGQNVTLSCEQNLNHDAMYWYRQDPGQGLRLIYYSQIVNDFQKGDIAEGYSVSREKKESFPLTVTSAQKNPTAFYLCASSILPAEPYGYTFGSGTRLTVV.

V and J are TRBV7-3 and TRBJ2-3, with 7 bases matching TRBD1. The germline CDR1 and CDR2 sequences are SGHTA and FQGTGA. This CDR3 region has 16 residues. V was clipped by 5 bases and J by 0 bases; unmatched bases: 8. The CDR3 spells CASSPLDRASTDTQYF. The CDR3 DNA reads as TGTGCCAGCAGCCCGCTCGACAGGGCCAGCACAGATACGCAGTATTTT.

This CDR3 reads CASSLTWGNTGELFF. In DNA, the CDR3 is TGTGCCAGCAGCTTAACGTGGGGAAACACCGGGGAGCTGTTTTTT. The genes are TRBV7-9 and TRBJ2-2; D not certain. Germline V gene data show CDR1 as SEHNR and CDR2 as FQNEAQ (reference sequence). This CDR3 comprises 15 residues. Trimming shortened V by 2 bases and J by 2 bases, and 9 bases separated the two germline ends.

The chain employs TRBV6-6 and TRBJ2-7; the D gene is possibly TRBD2 (6 bases). Germline V lookup: CDR1 MNHNY, CDR2 SVGAGI (reference sequence). Trimming shortened V by 7 bases and J by 0 bases, and 16 bases separated the two germline ends. CDR3 length: 15 residues. In DNA form, the CDR3 reads TGTGCCAGCAACCCTGCGGGGTACTCCTCCTACGAGCAGTACTTC. This translates into CASNPAGYSSYEQYF.

In DNA, the CDR3 is TGTGCCAGCAGTTTTTCTCAGCCCCAGCATTTT. Translated, it gives CASSFSQPQHF. The J gene is TRBJ1-5, the V gene TRBV28; D unresolved. V gave up 3 bases and J gave up 6 bases, with 3 bases separating them. The CDR3 runs 11 residues. Germline CDR1 reads MDHEN; CDR2 reads SYDVKM.

This clone turned up a few times. The gene calls are TRBV5-6 and TRBJ1-5; possibly TRBD1 for D (6 bases). Germline V gene lookup returns CDR1 SGHDT and CDR2 YYEEEE. The CDR3 has 14 residues. Deletions cut 3 bases from V and 5 bases from J, with 12 bases between. Written as DNA, the CDR3 is TGTGCCAGCAGCTACCGGGACAACTATCAGCCCCAGCATTTT. It specifies CASSYRDNYQPQHF.

CDR3 sequence (DNA): TGTGCCAGTAGTATAAACGACAATCAGCCCCAGCATTTT. This codes for CASSINDNQPQHF. This chain links TRBV19 with TRBJ1-5; no firm D call. The V end was cut by 2 bases, the J end by 3 bases, with 5 bases between. Germline values: CDR1 LNHDA, CDR2 SQIVND (reference sequence). The CDR3 has 13 amino acids.

This sequence joins TRBV10-2 and TRBJ1-4, with 7 nucleotides matching TRBD1. V lost 0 bases, J lost 0 bases, and 4 bases stayed unmatched. CDR1 and CDR2 (germline): WSHSY, SAAADI. The CDR3 totals 17 residues. The CDR3 spells CASSESQGLPTNEKLFF. CDR3 coding DNA: TGCGCCAGCAGTGAGTCACAGGGGCTCCCAACTAATGAAAAACTGTTTTTT.

This chain links TRBV28 with TRBJ2-5, with a weak D call TRBD2 (6 bases). The DNA end is more similar to TRBJ2-7, so the J call may be wrong. Germline CDR1 is MDHEN and CDR2 is SYDVKM. The CDR3 sequence is 15 residues long. CDR3 amino acids: CASSLFAPGAYEQYF. The CDR3 nucleotides read TGTGCCAGCAGTTTATTTGCCCCGGGAGCCTACGAGCAGTACTTC.

The V gene is TRBV7-9, the J gene TRBJ2-7, with 9 bases lining up with TRBD1. CDR1 and CDR2 (germline): SEHNR, FQNEAQ (reference sequence). The V segment lost 1 base and the J segment 1 base; nucleotides outside the gene matches: 11. This CDR3 comprises 18 residues. The CDR3 is CASSLGQGDQRISYEQYF. CDR3 sequence (DNA): TGTGCCAGCAGCTTAGGACAGGGGGACCAGCGGATTTCCTACGAGCAGTACTTC.

CDR3 nucleotide sequence: TGTGCCAGCCAGACGAGGAGATTCGAGCAGTACTTC. This sequence encodes CASQTRRFEQYF. The rearrangement links TRBV28 to TRBJ2-7; no reliable D call. This CDR3 has 12 amino acids. With 8 bases removed from V and 6 bases from J, the gap between germline ends came to 14 bases. Germline values: CDR1 MDHEN, CDR2 SYDVKM.

The CDR3 here is CASSVVTTGFYGYTF. CDR3 coding DNA: TGTGCCAGCAGCGTAGTAACTACAGGGTTCTATGGCTACACCTTC. The rearrangement joins TRBV9 to TRBJ1-2; TRBD1 is a possible D gene (6 bases). V gave up 0 bases and J gave up 4 bases, with 13 bases separating them. Germline V gives CDR1 SGDLS, CDR2 YYNGEE. The CDR3 has 15 residues.

This sequence joins TRBV9 and TRBJ1-1; 9 nucleotides agree with TRBD1. Per the germline V gene, CDR1 is SGDLS and CDR2 is YYNGEE. The J segment lost 8 bases and the V segment lost 0 bases, leaving 8 bases of the junction unmatched. This CDR3 has 15 residues. The CDR3 DNA sequence: TGTGCCAGCAGCGTAGCTTGGACAGGGGACGTGGAAGCTTTCTTT. Translated: CASSVAWTGDVEAFF.

This clone has just a few counts. The chain combines TRBV27 with TRBJ2-6; 8 bases fit TRBD2. The CDR3 has 18 amino acids. Germline V gives CDR1 MNHEY, CDR2 SMNVEV (reference sequence). The V segment lost 4 bases and the J segment 0 bases; nucleotides outside the gene matches: 8. CDR3 protein: CASSYLAGGSSGANVLTF. DNA for the CDR3: TGTGCCAGCAGTTACCTCGCGGGGGGCTCCTCTGGGGCCAACGTCCTGACTTTC.

This clone was found a few times. The J gene is TRBJ1-5, the V gene TRBV28, with D possibly TRBD1 on 5 matching bases. This CDR3 is built from 14 residues. V lost 3 bases, J lost 3 bases, and 9 bases lay in between. Per germline, CDR1 MDHEN and CDR2 SYDVKM. The CDR3 region is CASSLSRDNQPQHF. For the CDR3, the DNA is TGTGCCAGCAGTTTGAGCAGGGACAATCAGCCCCAGCATTTT.

The V and J genes are TRBV9 and TRBJ2-5, with a weak D call TRBD2 (6 bases). Trimming pared 0 bases from V and 4 bases from J, leaving 10 bases between. CDR1 and CDR2 from the germline V gene are SGDLS and YYNGEE. CDR3 length equals 14 residues. Written as DNA, the CDR3 is TGTGCCAGCAGCGTAGACGGGGGTGGAGAGACCCAGTACTTC. The encoded protein is CASSVDGGGETQYF.

This rearrangement joins TRBV6-7 to TRBJ2-6; 10 bases map to TRBD1. TRBV6-7 falls under the ORF class, with uncertain function. CDR3 length: 19 amino acids. The V and J ends lost 5 bases and 5 bases, in that order; junction bases with no gene match: 15. CDR3 sequence (DNA): TGTGCCAGCAGTACTTGCTCCGGGACAGGGGCCCGCTGGGCCAACGTCCTGACTTTC. It yields the protein CASSTCSGTGARWANVLTF.

The chain links TRBV28 to TRBJ2-1; weak D call: TRBD2 (7 bases). The CDR3 consists of 12 residues. Germline CDR1 and CDR2: MDHEN and SYDVKM. Trimming left V 10 bases short and J 8 bases short, with 15 bases between. Here the CDR3 DNA reads TGTGCCACCACGCGCGGGGGCCATGAGCAGTTCTTC. Its protein is CATTRGGHEQFF.

This sequence joins TRBV5-1 and TRBJ2-1; 10 bases match TRBD1. CDR1 is SGHRS, CDR2 YFSETQ, per germline. CDR3 length: 16 residues. Trimming removed 3 bases from V and 3 bases from J; junction bases left unmatched: 6. The CDR3 sequence: CASSYYRDRGYNEQFF. CDR3 nucleotides: TGCGCCAGCAGCTACTACCGGGACAGGGGCTACAATGAGCAGTTCTTC.

As DNA, the CDR3 is TGTGCCAGCAGTGCCTTAGGGGAGCTGTTTTTT. It encodes CASSALGELFF. The chain carries TRBV28 and TRBJ1-4; D is ambiguous. The J call is uncertain, as TRBJ2-2 better fits the DNA end. Germline-derived CDR1 and CDR2 are MDHEN and SYDVKM. This CDR3 spans 11 amino acids.

The CDR3 protein is CASRDFPTGELFF. CDR3 nucleotides: TGTGCCAGCCGGGACTTTCCCACCGGGGAGCTGTTTTTT. The genes are TRBV5-6 and TRBJ2-2, with D maybe TRBD2 (6 bases). Between the trimmed V and J ends, which lost 7 bases and 4 bases, there was a span of 11 bases. Germline CDR1 reads SGHDT; CDR2 reads YYEEEE. The CDR3 loop spans 13 amino acids.

This chain joins TRBV11-2 and TRBJ1-4; D gene uncertain. The CDR3 sequence is 14 residues long. In germline, CDR1 is SGHAT, CDR2 FQNNGV. With 3 bases removed from V and 5 bases from J, the gap between germline ends came to 10 bases. CDR3: CASSFNSGNEKLFF. CDR3 coding DNA: TGTGCCAGCAGCTTTAATAGTGGGAATGAAAAACTGTTTTTT.

By share of the sample, this clone is medium-sized. The DNA for the CDR3 is TGTGCCAGCAGCTTAACTCCGGGACAGGGGGCGTATAAAGGAAACATTCAGTACTTC. Amino acid sequence: CASSLTPGQGAYKGNIQYF. V usage is TRBV7-9 and J usage is TRBJ2-4; 12 bases match TRBD1. The CDR3 is 19 residues long. Germline V lookup: CDR1 SEHNR, CDR2 FQNEAQ (reference sequence). V was pared by 2 bases and J by 6 bases, with 14 bases of the junction left unmatched.

The chain is built from TRBV5-6 and TRBJ1-1; no clear D. Looked up from germline, CDR1 is SGHDT and CDR2 is YYEEEE. Trimming cost V 0 bases and J 7 bases, with 13 bases left between them. The CDR3 runs 14 residues. CDR3 residues: CASSLVPPGREAFF. CDR3 bases: TGTGCCAGCAGCTTGGTTCCCCCCGGTCGTGAAGCTTTCTTT.

The chain employs TRBV5-8 and TRBJ2-5; 8 bases map to TRBD2. Germline V CDR1 and CDR2: SGHTS, YDEGEE. V gave up 0 bases and J gave up 7 bases; unmatched junction bases: 14. The CDR3 runs 17 residues. The CDR3 region is CASSLGERENRLGTQYF. In nucleotides, the CDR3 is TGTGCCAGCAGCTTGGGCGAGCGGGAGAATCGCCTGGGGACCCAGTACTTC.

This chain joins TRBV18 and TRBJ1-4, with D uncertain. Trimming cost V 6 bases and J 2 bases, with 13 bases left between them. Germline V gene lookup returns CDR1 KGHSH and CDR2 LQKENI. This CDR3 contains 15 residues. The CDR3 nucleotides are TGTGCCAGCTCGCTTGATTGGGGTACTAATGAAAAACTGTTTTTT. Amino acid sequence: CASSLDWGTNEKLFF.

In nucleotides, the CDR3 is TGTGCCATCAGTGAGTCCACCTTTGGCAGCGAGACAACAGATACGCAGTATTTT. Translated: CAISESTFGSETTDTQYF. The rearrangement uses TRBV10-3 and TRBJ2-3; D is undetermined. V was clipped by 0 bases and J by 3 bases, with 19 bases between them. CDR1 is ENHRY, CDR2 SYGVKD, per germline. The CDR3 length is 18 residues.

The genes are TRBV4-1 and TRBJ1-4; no clear D gene. V was pared by 0 bases and J by 6 bases, with 23 bases between. The CDR3 contains 19 residues. Germline V lookup: CDR1 MGHRA, CDR2 YSYEKL. CDR3 sequence reads: CASSQETNGDSGRDEKLFF. CDR3 coding DNA: TGCGCCAGCAGCCAAGAGACGAATGGGGATTCGGGGAGGGATGAAAAACTGTTTTTT.